A selection of T cell receptor beta chains follows, all from one sample in a study of response to subunit inactivated influenza vaccine. TCRdb ran MiXCR on the RT-PCR reads and lists one entry per CDR3 protein. The data contain about half a million distinct CDR3 sequences, 25% of them singletons. This specimen was CD4+ T cells sorted from PBMCs, taken about 5 days after vaccination. Every receptor here comes from a man aged 45-60 years who received an inactivated influenza vaccine. Each CDR3 is given without its conserved first and last residue. Each record gives: V gene, CDR3 protein.

TRBV7-9 | ASSVDGIYEQY
TRBV6-5 | ASSYIRGVGNEQF
TRBV20-1 | SAIRGAGELF
TRBV20-1 | SARSGTFGGNTIY
TRBV20-1 | SARITSGGSYNEQF
TRBV5-1 | ASRLTFTDTQY
TRBV12-3/TRBV12-4 | ASSSGVYEQY
TRBV7-8 | ASSLASGATNEKLF
TRBV7-9 | ASSARGGANVLT
TRBV5-5 | ASSLTLYTGELF
TRBV13 | ASSKWGQGGPLH
TRBV2 | ASSEPRNQETQY
TRBV18 | ASSRDRGNYEQY
TRBV30 | AWGPQGSNTEAF
TRBV29-1 | SVDQGARTDTQY
TRBV7-9 | ASSQVHGGYT
TRBV7-9 | ASSPDNPGPQH
TRBV11-2 | ASSLDSGGGYT
TRBV5-6 | ASSLGYGTEAF
TRBV3-1 | ASSQGFGVGNQPQH
TRBV12-3/TRBV12-4 | ASSLRPATVNTEAF
TRBV4-2 | ASSRSGPGLATDTQY
TRBV7-2 | ASSPVVQETQY
TRBV4-1 | ASSTLSRVNKGAF
TRBV7-2 | ASSPKGGRIYEQY
TRBV7-9 | ASSPRLAGSNEQF
TRBV7-2 | ASSLGGTQPQH
TRBV29-1 | SVRESYDNEQF
TRBV6-2/TRBV6-3 | ASSSGHAGSPLH
TRBV2 | ASSVEQANTEAF
TRBV5-8 | ASAYMRTGAYEQY
TRBV15 | ATSKQGTNQPQH
TRBV12-3/TRBV12-4 | ASRPSGQPSTEAF
TRBV5-1 | ASSSGTGGYEQY
TRBV5-6 | ASSLGQSSGANVLT
TRBV6-1 | ASSLARGLQYEQY
TRBV2 | ASRGTGYVDGYT
TRBV11-2 | ASSPIKIAGGPRDEQF
TRBV5-1 | ASSLQSGAEAF
TRBV5-5 | ASSQTGLRDEKLF
TRBV20-1 | CARGRAGGPGTGELF
TRBV20-1 | SASQTVQDEQF
TRBV21-1 | ASSKEQGTDTQY
TRBV12-3/TRBV12-4 | ASSFLGANNEQF
TRBV5-6 | ASSPGLGYNNEQF
TRBV20-1 | SARPPPGQGERETQY
TRBV7-9 | ASSFGGSDEQF
TRBV12-3/TRBV12-4 | ASSWASGSTTSDTQY
TRBV4-1 | ASSQPLSGKKTQY
TRBV7-2 | ASSFETSLSYNEQF
TRBV7-2 | ASSLRVSKETQY
TRBV12-3/TRBV12-4 | ASSRPTTFTYEQY